What follows are 21 T cell receptor beta chains derived from one specimen sequenced in a study of cytomegalovirus exposure and HLA in healthy donors. The PCR employed 60 Vbeta primers together with 13 Jbeta primers. Clones were read by immunoSEQ multiplex PCR, and TCRdb kept only the in-frame ones, dropping some. The data show roughly 100,000 clones, around 79% seen once. Sequencing was performed on PBMCs. The receptor set was obtained from a man between 60 and 70 years old in good health and CMV-seropositive.

The sample holds a few counts of this clone. The chain has TRBV6-5 and TRBJ2-7; weak D call: TRBD2 (6 bases). CDR1 and CDR2 (germline): MNHEY, SVGAGI. CDR3 length equals 14 residues. The V end lost 7 bases, the J end lost 3 bases, and 16 bases lay between the germline ends. The CDR3 coding sequence is TGTGCCAGCACTAAAGACGGGGGTGGCTACGAGCAGTACTTC. Translation: CASTKDGGGYEQYF.

The table lists this clone with a few counts. The chain links TRBV6-1 to TRBJ1-4; TRBD1 agrees at 11 bases. The ends lost 5 bases at V and 8 bases at J; junction bases unmatched: 4. Per the germline V gene, CDR1 is MNHNS and CDR2 is SASEGT. The CDR3 is made up of 14 amino acids. Here the CDR3 DNA reads TGTGCCAGCAGTTCGGGACAGGGGGGAGAAAAACTGTTTTTT. Translation: CASSSGQGGEKLFF.

J is TRBJ2-3 and V is TRBV18, with 11 bases lining up with TRBD2. Per germline, CDR1 KGHSH and CDR2 LQKENI. With V trimmed by 3 bases and J by 5 bases, 4 bases remained unmatched. There are 15 residues in the CDR3. In nucleotides, the CDR3 is TGTGCCAGCTCACCTCCTAGCGGGGGGCTAGATACGCAGTATTTT. Residues: CASSPPSGGLDTQYF.

The V and J genes are TRBV5-1 and TRBJ2-7; perhaps TRBD2 as D (6 bases). This CDR3 is built from 15 residues. The V end was cut by 5 bases, the J end by 2 bases, with 17 bases between. Germline values: CDR1 SGHRS, CDR2 YFSETQ. DNA for the CDR3: TGCGCCAGCAGTTACACACCGGGACTCACCTACGAGCAGTACTTC. Its translation is CASSYTPGLTYEQYF.

This clone showed up just once. The V call is TRBV28, the J call TRBJ1-2; 9 bases are shared with TRBD1. The CDR3 has 15 amino acids. After removal of 6 bases from V and 3 bases from J, the junction contained 8 bases not matched to a gene. CDR1 and CDR2 (germline): MDHEN, SYDVKM. CDR3 loop: CASRDRQGGDYGYTF. Written as DNA, the CDR3 is TGTGCCAGCAGGGACCGACAGGGGGGGGACTATGGCTACACCTTC.

This chain joins TRBV9 and TRBJ2-2, with 8 bases identical to TRBD2. Germline trimming cut 0 bases from V and 3 bases from J; bases unmatched to any gene: 4. The CDR3 runs to 16 residues. Germline assignment: CDR1 SGDLS and CDR2 YYNGEE. CDR3 coding DNA: TGTGCCAGCAGCGTAGGAACGGGGGGGTACACCGGGGAGCTGTTTTTT. Its protein is CASSVGTGGYTGELFF.

V and J are TRBV2 and TRBJ1-5, with TRBD1 matching 7 bases. The CDR3 sequence is 16 residues long. Germline CDR1 SNHLY, CDR2 FYNNEI. With 8 bases clipped from V and 2 bases from J, the junction kept 12 bases outside the gene matches. The CDR3 DNA is TGTGCCAGCGTTGGGACAGCCAATTGGGGCAATCAGCCCCAGCATTTT. This encodes CASVGTANWGNQPQHF.

The V gene is TRBV30, the J gene TRBJ2-4; possibly TRBD1 for D (6 bases). The germline V gene has CDR1 GTSNPN and CDR2 SVGIG (reference sequence). V dropped 3 bases and J dropped 8 bases, with 14 bases sitting between them. This CDR3 comprises 13 residues. The CDR3 loop is CAWSRRAGDIQYF. The CDR3 DNA is TGTGCCTGGAGCCGCCGGGCAGGGGACATTCAGTACTTC.

The V gene is TRBV7-3, the J gene TRBJ1-1, with D maybe TRBD1 (6 bases). Trimming shortened V by 5 bases and J by 5 bases, and 15 bases separated the two germline ends. Germline-derived CDR1 and CDR2 are SGHTA and FQGTGA. The CDR3 consists of 14 residues. CDR3 amino acids: CASSAYRGLTEAFF. CDR3 DNA: TGTGCCAGCAGCGCGTATAGGGGGTTGACTGAAGCTTTCTTT. The whole variable domain, remainder taken from reference TRBV7-3 and TRBJ1-1, is GAGVSQTPSNKVTEKGKYVELRCDPISGHTALYWYRQSLGQGPEFLIYFQGTGAADDSGLPNDRFFAVRPEGSVSTLKIQRTERGDSAVYLCASSAYRGLTEAFFGQGTRLTVV.

J is TRBJ2-7 and V is TRBV11-3; weak D call: TRBD1 (5 bases). V lost 2 bases and J 2 bases, leaving 7 bases between the germline ends. This CDR3 has 13 amino acids. Germline V gene data show CDR1 as SGHNT and CDR2 as YENEEA. In nucleotides, the CDR3 is TGTGCCAGCAGCTTAAGACAGCCCTACGAGCAGTACTTC. This translates into CASSLRQPYEQYF.

This clone turned up a few times. V and J are TRBV5-1 and TRBJ1-2, with unresolved D. CDR1 is SGHRS, CDR2 YFSETQ, per germline. Trimming removed 0 bases from V and 6 bases from J, with 9 bases in between. The length of the CDR3 is 13 residues. DNA for the CDR3: TGCGCCAGCAGCTTGGCCGCCGGAGATGGCTACACCTTC. This gives the protein CASSLAAGDGYTF.

DNA for the CDR3: TGTGCCAGCAGCGGACGACAGGGGGTGAACACTGAAGCTTTCTTT. It specifies CASSGRQGVNTEAFF. The chain carries TRBV9 and TRBJ1-1, with TRBD1 identical over 9 bases. The J segment lost 0 bases and the V segment lost 3 bases, leaving 3 bases of the junction unmatched. Germline loops: CDR1 SGDLS, CDR2 YYNGEE. The CDR3 is 15 residues long.

V and J are TRBV25-1 and TRBJ1-5; maybe TRBD1 (6 bases). The ends were cut back, 2 bases at V and 0 bases at J, with 14 bases in the middle. CDR3 length: 17 residues. Germline V lookup: CDR1 MGHDK, CDR2 SYGVNS. This CDR3 reads CASSEGAGDYSNQPQHF. CDR3 DNA: TGTGCCAGCAGTGAAGGGGCAGGGGACTATAGCAATCAGCCCCAGCATTTT.

The chain recombines TRBV7-2 with TRBJ2-5; weak D call: TRBD1 (5 bases). The germline V gene encodes CDR1 SGHTA and CDR2 FQGNSA. The CDR3 extends over 18 amino acids. Trimming removed 2 bases from V and 1 base from J, with 20 bases in between. The CDR3 protein is CASSLRAWGLISQETQYF. CDR3 sequence (DNA): TGTGCCAGCAGCTTAAGGGCATGGGGCCTAATTAGCCAAGAGACCCAGTACTTC.

This chain joins TRBV19 and TRBJ1-2, with 10 bases that match TRBD1. This CDR3 contains 14 residues. V trimming: 4 bases; J trimming: 4 bases; junction bases outside the gene matches: 3. Germline CDR1 reads LNHDA; CDR2 reads SQIVND (reference sequence). The CDR3 is CASSNGQGGYGYTF. The CDR3 DNA reads TGTGCCAGTAGTAATGGACAGGGGGGCTATGGCTACACCTTC.

This clone turned up a few times. CDR3 sequence reads: CASAQGGNDGNTIYF. In nucleotides, the CDR3 is TGTGCCAGCGCCCAGGGGGGCAACGACGGAAACACCATATATTTT. The chain links TRBV7-8 to TRBJ1-3, with TRBD1 matching 7 bases. Germline V gene sequence: CDR1 SGHVS, CDR2 FQNEAQ. The CDR3 is 15 amino acids. Trimming at V came to 8 bases and at J to 4 bases, leaving 11 bases not matched to a gene.

The gene calls are TRBV2 and TRBJ2-3; 10 nucleotides agree with TRBD2. With V trimmed by 1 base and J by 1 base, 2 bases remained unmatched. The CDR3 length is 16 residues. In germline, CDR1 is SNHLY, CDR2 FYNNEI. The CDR3: CASSEGLAGGTDTQYF. CDR3 nucleotides: TGTGCCAGCAGTGAAGGCCTAGCGGGGGGCACAGATACGCAGTATTTT.

CDR3 nucleotide sequence: TGTGCCAGCAGTCCCCCGGGGGGCCGCGACACCGGGGAGCTGTTTTTT. As protein: CASSPPGGRDTGELFF. The chain couples TRBV5-4 to TRBJ2-2; tentatively, D is TRBD2 (7 bases). Trimming shortened V by 5 bases and J by 3 bases, and 17 bases separated the two germline ends. Germline lookup yields CDR1 SGHNT and CDR2 YYREEE (reference sequence). This CDR3 spans 16 amino acids. Looking up the rest from reference TRBV5-4 and TRBJ2-2 gives the full variable domain: ETGVTQSPTHLIKTRGQQVTLRCSSQSGHNTVSWYQQALGQGPQFIFQYYREEENGRGNFPPRFSGLQFPNYSSELNVNALELDDSALYLCASSPPGGRDTGELFFGEGSRLTVL.

V usage is TRBV28 and J usage is TRBJ2-7; TRBD1 aligns across 7 bases. This CDR3 has 15 amino acids. The ends lost 6 bases at V and 5 bases at J; junction bases unmatched: 13. CDR1 and CDR2 from the germline V gene are MDHEN and SYDVKM. DNA of the CDR3: TGTGCCAGCAGACCCTCTACAGGGGTTGGAAACGAGCAGTACTTC. Translation gives CASRPSTGVGNEQYF.

This clone was observed a few times. The rearrangement uses TRBV7-8 and TRBJ2-7; 7 bases align to TRBD1. Germline V gene data show CDR1 as SGHVS and CDR2 as FQNEAQ. J was trimmed by 3 bases and V by 5 bases; bases with no gene match: 4. The CDR3 has 13 residues. The CDR3 is CASSKDRDYEQYF. The CDR3 bases are TGTGCCAGCAGCAAAGACAGGGACTACGAGCAGTACTTC. The whole variable domain, filled in from reference TRBV7-8 and TRBJ2-7, reads GAGVSQSPRYKVAKRGQDVALRCDPISGHVSLFWYQQALGQGPEFLTYFQNEAQLDKSGLPSDRFFAERPEGSVSTLKIQRTQQEDSAVYLCASSKDRDYEQYFGPGTRLTVT.

The chain combines TRBV6-1 with TRBJ1-1; the D is unclear. Trimming removed 3 bases at V and 5 bases at J, with 10 bases between. CDR1 is MNHNS, CDR2 SASEGT, per germline. The CDR3 spans 13 residues. In DNA form, the CDR3 reads TGTGCCAGCAGTGAGGTCTGGCAGACTGAAGCTTTCTTT. Protein sequence: CASSEVWQTEAFF.